These T cell receptor beta chains were read from a single sample in a study of cytomegalovirus exposure and HLA in healthy donors. Sequenced by immunoSEQ multiplex PCR; TCRdb stores in-frame clones only, minus some. The sample gives tens of thousands of clones, about three quarters of which show up once; around 10% is in the top ten. Sequencing used PBMCs. The receptors were gathered from a woman aged 35 to 49 in good health and CMV-seropositive. Both conserved end residues are part of each CDR3. The order of the fields is V gene, clone size, J gene, D gene, CDR3 protein, CDR3 DNA. D genes are given only for firm matches. Clone size, where shown, is once, few, many, or a class for clones that have expanded.

TRBV10-1	NA	TRBJ1-2	NA	CASSESRALPTGGYTF	TGCGCCAGCAGTGAGTCCAGGGCCCTACCCACGGGCGGCTACACCTTC
TRBV7-2	NA	TRBJ2-5	NA	CASSLGQAETQYF	TGTGCCAGCAGCTTAGGACAGGCGGAGACCCAGTACTTC
TRBV19	NA	TRBJ2-7	NA	CASSELGPSYEQYF	TGTGCCAGTAGTGAGCTAGGCCCCTCCTACGAGCAGTACTTC
TRBV9	NA	TRBJ2-3	NA	CTSSEGADTQYF	TGTACCAGCAGCGAGGGGGCAGATACGCAGTATTTT
TRBV10-1	NA	TRBJ1-2	NA	CASSTADNYGYTF	TGCGCCAGCAGTACAGCAGATAACTATGGCTACACCTTC
TRBV9	NA	TRBJ2-5	TRBD1	CASSVGGQGHQETQYF	TGTGCCAGCAGCGTCGGCGGACAGGGACACCAAGAGACCCAGTACTTC
TRBV6-5	NA	TRBJ2-7	TRBD1	CASSSGQGTGEQYF	TGTGCCAGCAGTTCCGGACAGGGCACGGGCGAGCAGTACTTC
TRBV28	NA	TRBJ1-6	NA	CASSLSASPLHF	TGTGCCAGCAGTTTATCTGCGTCACCCCTCCACTTT
TRBV2	NA	TRBJ1-5	NA	CASSEIRGSGQPQHF	TGTGCCAGCAGTGAAATCAGGGGATCAGGTCAGCCCCAGCATTTT
TRBV7-6	few	TRBJ1-3	TRBD1	CASSPGQGGSGNTIYF	TGTGCCAGCAGCCCAGGACAGGGGGGGTCCGGAAACACCATATATTTT
TRBV11-2	once	TRBJ1-1	NA	CASRQYRSNTEAFF	TGCGCCAGCAGACAGTACAGGTCGAACACTGAAGCTTTCTTT
TRBV18	NA	TRBJ1-1	NA	CASSPPGWGGLNTEAFF	TGTGCCAGCTCACCACCTGGATGGGGGGGGCTGAACACTGAAGCTTTCTTT
TRBV6-1	NA	TRBJ2-3	NA	CASSVLAGTGGDTQYF	TGTGCCAGCAGTGTCCTAGCGGGAACAGGGGGGGATACGCAGTATTTT
TRBV7-3	NA	TRBJ2-1	NA	CASSLSGAARVNEQFF	TGTGCCAGCAGCTTAAGCGGGGCCGCCAGGGTCAATGAGCAGTTCTTC
TRBV30	once	TRBJ2-3	NA	CAWQRTHRDTQYF	TGTGCCTGGCAACGGACTCATCGAGATACGCAGTATTTT
TRBV28	few	TRBJ1-2	NA	CASSLSPRGRGYGYTF	TGTGCCAGCAGTTTAAGTCCCCGGGGGAGGGGGTATGGCTACACCTTC
TRBV5-1	NA	TRBJ2-7	TRBD1	CASSLTGGASEQYF	TGCGCCAGCAGTCTGACAGGGGGCGCGTCCGAGCAGTACTTC
TRBV14	NA	TRBJ2-7	NA	CASSQKTGLHTYEQYF	TGTGCCAGCAGCCAAAAGACAGGTTTGCACACGTACGAGCAGTACTTC
TRBV28	NA	TRBJ2-7	NA	CASRSGEGEQYF	TGTGCCAGCAGGTCAGGGGAGGGCGAGCAGTACTTC
TRBV27	NA	TRBJ2-1	NA	CASSGMKRGPLDEQFF	TGTGCCAGCAGTGGTATGAAAAGGGGCCCTTTAGATGAGCAGTTCTTC
TRBV9	NA	TRBJ2-5	TRBD2	CASSPREVAGVETQYF	TGTGCCAGCAGCCCCCGGGAGGTAGCGGGGGTAGAGACCCAGTACTTC
TRBV29-1	NA	TRBJ1-1	NA	CSVGQGSTEAFF	TGCAGCGTTGGTCAAGGGAGCACTGAAGCTTTCTTT
TRBV19	NA	TRBJ1-3	NA	CASSIGGTGNTIYF	TGTGCCAGTAGTATCGGGGGAACTGGAAACACCATATATTTT
TRBV9	once	TRBJ1-1	NA	CASSVPPDTGARAFF	TGTGCCAGCAGCGTACCACCGGACACGGGCGCGCGAGCTTTCTTT
TRBV5-1	NA	TRBJ1-1	TRBD1	CASSGGQVNTEAFF	TGCGCCAGCAGCGGGGGACAGGTAAACACTGAAGCTTTCTTT
TRBV7-9	NA	TRBJ2-5	TRBD1	CASSSQGGQETQYF	TGTGCCAGCAGCTCACAGGGGGGCCAAGAGACCCAGTACTTC
TRBV30	once	TRBJ1-5	TRBD1	CAWDTGVGNQPQHF	TGTGCCTGGGACACAGGGGTAGGCAATCAGCCCCAGCATTTT
TRBV18	NA	TRBJ1-4	NA	CASSPRPGGDVLGTNEKLFF	TGTGCCAGCTCACCACGTCCGGGGGGCGATGTTTTGGGCACTAATGAAAAACTGTTTTTT
TRBV13	NA	TRBJ2-7	TRBD1	CASSLGQGAIGGYEQYF	TGTGCCAGCAGCCTGGGACAGGGGGCGATCGGGGGCTACGAGCAGTACTTC
TRBV15	NA	TRBJ1-1	TRBD1	CATSTGGVVITEAFF	TGTGCCACCAGCACAGGGGGCGTAGTAATCACTGAAGCTTTCTTT
TRBV9	NA	TRBJ2-5	TRBD1	CASIPTGQGKNQETQYF	TGTGCCAGCATCCCAACTGGACAGGGGAAGAATCAAGAGACCCAGTACTTC
TRBV7-2	few	TRBJ2-7	NA	CASSLGMTGHEQYF	TGTGCCAGCAGCTTAGGGATGACAGGTCACGAGCAGTACTTC
TRBV28	NA	TRBJ1-4	TRBD1	CASSLLRDRKFF	TGTGCCAGCAGTTTGCTCCGGGACAGAAAGTTTTTT
TRBV11-2	NA	TRBJ1-1	TRBD1	CASSPFPDRGRGYAEAFF	TGTGCCAGCAGCCCCTTTCCGGACAGGGGGCGGGGGTACGCTGAAGCTTTCTTT
TRBV5-1	NA	TRBJ1-5	NA	CARISLGRLAGSNQPQHF	TGCGCCAGGATCAGTCTCGGTCGTCTTGCAGGGAGCAATCAGCCCCAGCATTTT
TRBV27	NA	TRBJ2-1	NA	CASSLQGQGEQFF	TGTGCCAGCAGTTTGCAGGGTCAGGGGGAGCAGTTCTTC
TRBV6-1	once	TRBJ2-7	TRBD2	CASSERPSGGYSSYEQYF	TGTGCCAGCAGTGAAAGGCCTAGCGGGGGATACAGCTCCTACGAGCAGTACTTC
TRBV5-1	NA	TRBJ1-6	NA	CASSLGASNSPLHF	TGCGCCAGCAGCTTGGGGGCCAGTAATTCACCCCTCCACTTT
TRBV6-1	NA	TRBJ2-3	NA	CASSVWGADTQYF	TGTGCCAGCAGTGTGTGGGGGGCAGATACGCAGTATTTT